This T cell receptor (beta chain) was recovered during a study of blood T cell repertoires in COVID-19. Study in general: Samples of COVID-19 (acute and convalescent) were obtained from the United States, Italy and Spain. The cDNA or gDNA used as material had been derived from T cells, B-cell-depleted T cells, or PBMCs.

V was shortened by 7 bases and J by 5 bases, with 17 bases between the two germline ends. The CDR3 length is 13 residues. Looked up from germline, CDR1 is SQVTM and CDR2 is ANQGSEA. In the original analysis: Reference gene primer amplification gave nucleated cell count estimates. Repertoires were generated with immunoSEQ multiplex PCR, while TCRdb's copy carries only in-frame clones and drops some. The V and J calls and the clone size are those of that table, but D and trimming were determined from the DNA. The sample shows more than 200,000 clones, over 70% of them seen only once. This TCR came from a man between 35 and 55 years old with acute or convalescent COVID-19. Sequences were obtained from peripheral blood. The rearrangement joins TRBV29-1 to TRBJ1-2; D might be TRBD1 (5 bases). In DNA form, the CDR3 reads TGCAGCGCTGCTGAGACAGCTTTTTATGGCTACACCTTC. Amino acids: CSAAETAFYGYTF.